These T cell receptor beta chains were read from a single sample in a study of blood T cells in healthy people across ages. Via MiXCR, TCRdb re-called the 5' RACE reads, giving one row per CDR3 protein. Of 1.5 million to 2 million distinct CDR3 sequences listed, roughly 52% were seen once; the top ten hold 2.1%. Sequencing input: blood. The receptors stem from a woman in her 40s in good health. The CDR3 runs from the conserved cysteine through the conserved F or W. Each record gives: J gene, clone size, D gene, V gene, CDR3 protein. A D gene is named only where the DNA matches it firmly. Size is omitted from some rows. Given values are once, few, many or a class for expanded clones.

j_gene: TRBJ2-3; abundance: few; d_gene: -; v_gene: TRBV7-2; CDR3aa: CASSPYWSTDTQYF
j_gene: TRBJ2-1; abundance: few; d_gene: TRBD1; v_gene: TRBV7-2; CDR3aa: CASSPDRSTYNEQFF
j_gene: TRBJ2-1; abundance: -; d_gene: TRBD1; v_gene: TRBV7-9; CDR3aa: CASSRQGTGDLNEQFF
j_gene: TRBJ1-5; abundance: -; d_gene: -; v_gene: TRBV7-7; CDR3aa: CASSLQQGGLGNQPQHF
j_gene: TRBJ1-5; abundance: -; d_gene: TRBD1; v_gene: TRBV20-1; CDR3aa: CSVSRGPDSNQPQHF
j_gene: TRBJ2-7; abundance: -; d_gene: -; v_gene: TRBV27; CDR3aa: CASSLSGTPGTYEQYF
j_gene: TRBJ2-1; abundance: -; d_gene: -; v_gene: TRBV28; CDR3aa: CASSLHAAPRNEQFF
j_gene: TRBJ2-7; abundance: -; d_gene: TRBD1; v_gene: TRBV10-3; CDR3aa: CAISTGAYEQYF
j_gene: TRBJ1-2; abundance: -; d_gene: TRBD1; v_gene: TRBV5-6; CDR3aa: CASSSFGQDYGYTF
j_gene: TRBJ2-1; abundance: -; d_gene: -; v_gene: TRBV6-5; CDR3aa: CASSYERPGNEQFF
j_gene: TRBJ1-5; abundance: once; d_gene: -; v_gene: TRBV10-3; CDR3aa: CAISESGRGGHQPQHF
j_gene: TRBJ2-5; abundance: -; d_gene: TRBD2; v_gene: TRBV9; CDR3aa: CASSVDERGGVKETQYF
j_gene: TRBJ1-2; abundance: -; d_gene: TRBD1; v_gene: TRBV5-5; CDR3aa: CASSIGTGVGGYTF
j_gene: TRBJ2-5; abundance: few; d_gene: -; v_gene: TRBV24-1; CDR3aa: CATSDKGQETQYF
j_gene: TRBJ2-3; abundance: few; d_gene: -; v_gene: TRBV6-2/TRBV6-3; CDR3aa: CASSYSAVADTQYF
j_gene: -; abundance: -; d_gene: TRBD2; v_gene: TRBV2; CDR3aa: CASSASGTCEQYF
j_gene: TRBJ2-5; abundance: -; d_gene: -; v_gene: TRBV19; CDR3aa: CASSIGNTDQETQYF
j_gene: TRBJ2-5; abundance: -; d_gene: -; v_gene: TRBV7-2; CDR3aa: CASSLAGMGGTQYF
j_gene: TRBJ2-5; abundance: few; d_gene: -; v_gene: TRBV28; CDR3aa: CASSRGDYQETQYF
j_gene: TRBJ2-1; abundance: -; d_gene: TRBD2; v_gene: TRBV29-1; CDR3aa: CSAPLPSGNNEQFF
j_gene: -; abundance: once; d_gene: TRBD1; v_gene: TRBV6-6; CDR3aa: CASSYPRQGLLNEQYF
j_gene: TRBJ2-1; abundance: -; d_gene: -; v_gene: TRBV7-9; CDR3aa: CASSLVVEDEQFF
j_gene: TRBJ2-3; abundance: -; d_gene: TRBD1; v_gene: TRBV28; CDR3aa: CASSLVEAGKNRGDTQYF
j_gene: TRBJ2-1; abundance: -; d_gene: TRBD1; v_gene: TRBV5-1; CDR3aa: CASSLGQGSGNEQFF
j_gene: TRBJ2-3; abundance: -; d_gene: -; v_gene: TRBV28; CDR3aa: CASTSGANTQYF
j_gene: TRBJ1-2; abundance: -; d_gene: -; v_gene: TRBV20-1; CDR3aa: CSARDHRESPNGYTF
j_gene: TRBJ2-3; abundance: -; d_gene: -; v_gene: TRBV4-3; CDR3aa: CASSQDGGWGAVGSTDTQYF
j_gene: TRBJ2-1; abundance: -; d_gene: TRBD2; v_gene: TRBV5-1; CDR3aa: CASSLFGGGAPYNEQFF
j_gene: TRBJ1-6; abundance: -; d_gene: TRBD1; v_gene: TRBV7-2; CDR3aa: CASTPGTGIYNSPLHF
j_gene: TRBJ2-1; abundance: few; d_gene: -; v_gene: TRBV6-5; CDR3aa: CASSYSRNLFF
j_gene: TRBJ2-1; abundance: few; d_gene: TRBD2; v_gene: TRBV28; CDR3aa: CASSPTSVSYNEQFF
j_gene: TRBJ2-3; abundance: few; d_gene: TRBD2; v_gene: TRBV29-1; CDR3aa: CSGQRGGTDTQYF
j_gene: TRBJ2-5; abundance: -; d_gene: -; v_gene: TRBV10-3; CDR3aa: CATATESVQETQYF
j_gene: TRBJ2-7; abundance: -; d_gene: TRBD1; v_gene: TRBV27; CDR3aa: CASSLMGTEIPYEQYF
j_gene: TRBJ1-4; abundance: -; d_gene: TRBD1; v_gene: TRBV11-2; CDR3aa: CASSGTGGKLFF
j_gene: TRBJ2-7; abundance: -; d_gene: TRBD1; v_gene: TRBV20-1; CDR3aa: CSARDRDSGINSYEQYF
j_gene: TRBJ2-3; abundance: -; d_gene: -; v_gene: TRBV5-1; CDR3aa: CASSLVPGTSTDTQYF
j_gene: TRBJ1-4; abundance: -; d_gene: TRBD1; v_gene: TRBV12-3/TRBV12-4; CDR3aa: CASRSGTGPEKLFF
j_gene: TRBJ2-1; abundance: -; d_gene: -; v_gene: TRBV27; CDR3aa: CASRRKSDLEFF
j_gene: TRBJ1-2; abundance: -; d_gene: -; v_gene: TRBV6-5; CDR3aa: CASRELTVNYGYTF
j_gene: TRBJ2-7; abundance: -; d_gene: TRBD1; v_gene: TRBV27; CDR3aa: CASTPRQGTTYEQYF
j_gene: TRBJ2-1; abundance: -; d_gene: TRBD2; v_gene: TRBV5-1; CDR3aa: CASSANGGAAVYEQFF
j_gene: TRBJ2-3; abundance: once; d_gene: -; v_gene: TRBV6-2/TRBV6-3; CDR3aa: CASRGPQGHLDTQYF
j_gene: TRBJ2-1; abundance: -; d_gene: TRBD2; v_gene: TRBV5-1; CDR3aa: CASSTGLAGGDEQFF
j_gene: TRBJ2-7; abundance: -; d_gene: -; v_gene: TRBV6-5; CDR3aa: CASRPGYAYEQYF
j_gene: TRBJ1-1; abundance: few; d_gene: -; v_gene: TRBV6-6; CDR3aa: CASSLDSQTEAFF